The source of this T cell receptor (beta chain) is a study of cytomegalovirus exposure and HLA in healthy donors. Study-wide findings and caveats: CMV antigen specificity of a few CMV-associated chains was confirmed in vitro. It was found in a later analysis that first-cohort TCR clusters tended to co-occur in the 90 to 150 validation repertoires. Cytomegalovirus-associated TCR beta chains were listed, numbering 150 to 200.

Germline V gives CDR1 SGHRS, CDR2 YFSETQ. Between the trimmed V and J ends, which lost 6 bases and 2 bases, there was a span of 12 bases. The CDR3 covers 14 residues. Concerning this clone itself: As yet, its antigen is unknown.

Sequencing was performed with immunoSEQ multiplex PCR; in TCRdb, only in-frame clones are kept and a portion is missing. The sample includes more than 45,000 clones, roughly 90% seen only once; the top ten take 2.2%. This chain connects TRBV5-1 to TRBJ2-1; maybe TRBD2 (6 bases). This TCR was sampled from a woman younger than 45 in good health and CMV-seronegative. What was sequenced was PBMCs. The CDR3 sequence: CASNLATTYNEQFF. CDR3 coding DNA: TGCGCCAGCAATCTAGCGACAACCTACAATGAGCAGTTCTTC.